The clone carrying this T cell receptor (beta chain) was seen at least ten times. Its antigen is currently unknown. The data were obtained in a study of T cell repertoires in cytomegalovirus infection. Turning to the study itself: CMV infection and matching HLA type were both indicated by public TCR beta signatures. Regarding the study as a whole: Pooled public TCR beta family frequency picked out CMV carriers with the relevant HLA.

The V and J ends lost 5 bases and 0 bases respectively, with 8 bases between them. CDR1 and CDR2 from the germline V gene are SGHTA and FQGNSA. This CDR3 is built from 14 residues. One entry per CDR3 protein results from TCRdb running MiXCR on the reads. The data contain tens of thousands of distinct CDR3 sequences, around 3.4% of them singletons. This TCR derives from a human donor in good health (CMV status not recorded). Some clones in this sample may be carry-over from other donors' samples. The source material was PBMCs. The chain joins TRBV7-2 to TRBJ1-3; no reliable D call. CDR3 in amino acids: CASSIVLSGNTIYF. As DNA, the CDR3 is TGTGCCAGCAGCATAGTACTCTCTGGAAACACCATATATTTT.